Shown below are 32 T cell receptor beta chains from a single sample sequenced in a study of CD8+ T cells in alopecia areata. RNA, once extracted, was reverse transcribed into cDNA for use as the sequencing template. Clones were read by immunoSEQ multiplex PCR, and TCRdb kept only the in-frame ones, dropping some. The sample records over 150,000 clones, approximately 53% being singletons. The sequenced sample was CD8+ T cells sorted from blood. These receptors came from a human donor in good health.

V gene TRBV13 combines with J gene TRBJ2-5; 8 bases match TRBD2. This CDR3 is 15 amino acids long. Unmatched junction bases numbered 8, after V lost 5 bases and J lost 3 bases. Looked up from germline, CDR1 is PRHDT and CDR2 is FYEKMQ (reference sequence). The CDR3 DNA reads as TGTGCCAGCAGCCAACTCGGGGGGGCCGAAGAGACCCAGTACTTC. Amino acid sequence: CASSQLGGAEETQYF.

This clone was recorded a few times. Other DNA sequences in this sample translate to the same CDR3. This rearrangement joins TRBV27 to TRBJ2-7; unclear D gene. Deletions cut 2 bases from V and 1 base from J, with 6 bases between. The CDR3 loop spans 13 amino acids. Germline V gives CDR1 MNHEY, CDR2 SMNVEV (reference sequence). The CDR3 DNA reads as TGTGCCAGCAGTTTAAGTGGATCCTACGAGCAGTACTTC. Protein product: CASSLSGSYEQYF.

The chain couples TRBV29-1 to TRBJ1-1; D may be TRBD1 (5 bases). Looked up from germline, CDR1 is SQVTM and CDR2 is ANQGSEA. The V and J ends lost 4 bases and 1 base respectively, with 7 bases between them. CDR3 length: 12 amino acids. The CDR3 region has the DNA TGCAGCGTTGTGCAGGGGAACACTGAAGCTTTCTTT. Its translation: CSVVQGNTEAFF.

DNA for the CDR3: TGCGCCAGCAGCTTCCGGGACCGAGCGATGAACACTGAAGCTTTCTTT. Encoded protein: CASSFRDRAMNTEAFF. V and J are TRBV4-1 and TRBJ1-1, with D possibly matching TRBD1 (5 bases). From germline, CDR1 is MGHRA and CDR2 YSYEKL. The CDR3 covers 16 residues. V dropped 5 bases and J dropped 0 bases, with 16 bases sitting between them.

The chain couples TRBV5-6 to TRBJ1-5; D not certain. V was pared by 4 bases and J by 5 bases, with 13 bases between. The V gene's germline CDR1 is SGHDT and CDR2 YYEEEE. The CDR3 spans 14 residues. CDR3 bases: TGTGCCAGCAGCCCGCACGGGAGGTATCAGCCCCAGCATTTT. It translates to CASSPHGRYQPQHF.

The chain couples TRBV30 to TRBJ1-1, with TRBD1 identical over 8 bases. Trimming at V came to 3 bases and at J to 2 bases, leaving 5 bases not matched to a gene. Germline CDR1 GTSNPN, CDR2 SVGIG (reference sequence). The CDR3 spans 14 residues. The CDR3 region is CAWRDRGANTEAFF. In DNA, the CDR3 is TGTGCCTGGAGAGACAGGGGCGCCAACACTGAAGCTTTCTTT.

The chain employs TRBV30 and TRBJ2-1, with D hard to call. Germline-derived CDR1 and CDR2 are GTSNPN and SVGIG (reference sequence). The ends were cut back, 0 bases at V and 1 base at J, with 13 bases in the middle. The length of the CDR3 is 16 residues. The CDR3 is CAWSVPISPSYNEQFF. DNA of the CDR3: TGTGCCTGGAGTGTACCGATCTCCCCTTCCTACAATGAGCAGTTCTTC.

This clone appeared a few times. The V and J genes are TRBV30 and TRBJ2-2, with no clear D. Trimming cost V 1 base and J 7 bases, with 1 base left between them. The germline CDR1 and CDR2 sequences are GTSNPN and SVGIG (reference sequence). CDR3 size: 10 residues. The CDR3 coding sequence is TGTGCCTGGAGTGGCGGGGAGCTGTTTTTT. Translating gives CAWSGGELFF.

The chain combines TRBV29-1 with TRBJ1-2; no reliable D call. This CDR3 has 13 amino acids. Germline V CDR1 and CDR2: SQVTM, ANQGSEA. The V end lost 0 bases, the J end lost 6 bases, and 11 bases lay between the germline ends. The CDR3 sequence: CSVEDSLGDGYTF. The CDR3 region has the DNA TGCAGCGTTGAAGATTCGCTCGGGGATGGCTACACCTTC.

The gene calls are TRBV6-5 and TRBJ2-5; 7 bases line up with TRBD1. CDR1 is MNHEY and CDR2 is SVGAGI in the germline V gene. Trimming cost V 2 bases and J 5 bases; bases outside gene matches: 5. This CDR3 contains 14 residues. Here the CDR3 DNA reads TGTGCCAGCAGTTACGGGGGACAGTGGGAGACCCAGTACTTC. As protein: CASSYGGQWETQYF.

This clone was seen a few times. The chain uses TRBV18 and TRBJ1-1; no reliable D call. This CDR3 is 12 amino acids long. V lost 6 bases and J lost 4, with 9 bases in between. Per the germline V gene, CDR1 is KGHSH and CDR2 is LQKENI. The CDR3 region is CASSSDRTEAFF. DNA for the CDR3: TGTGCCAGCTCGTCTGATCGCACTGAAGCTTTCTTT.

The V call is TRBV19, the J call TRBJ1-1; 8 bases align to TRBD1. The CDR3 length is 14 residues. Per the germline V gene, CDR1 is LNHDA and CDR2 is SQIVND (reference sequence). With V trimmed by 1 base and J by 5 bases, 3 bases remained unmatched. CDR3 in DNA: TGTGCCAGTAGTATAGGACAGGGGAGGACTGAAGCTTTCTTT. Encoded protein: CASSIGQGRTEAFF.

The chain joins TRBV30 to TRBJ2-1; 7 bases fit TRBD2. With V trimmed by 8 bases and J by 0 bases, 13 bases remained unmatched. This CDR3 spans 16 amino acids. Germline CDR1 is GTSNPN and CDR2 is SVGIG (reference sequence). The CDR3 bases are TGTGCCGCTTCGGAGAAACTAGCGATCTCCTACAATGAGCAGTTCTTC. Its translation is CAASEKLAISYNEQFF. Together with reference TRBV30 and TRBJ2-1, the CDR3 gives the full variable domain: SQTIHQWPATLVQPVGSPLSLECTVEGTSNPNLYWYRQAAGRGLQLLFYSVGIGQISSEVPQNLSASRPQDRQFILSSKKLLLSDSGFYLCAASEKLAISYNEQFFGPGTRLTVL.

The chain uses TRBV29-1 and TRBJ1-2, with D possibly being TRBD1 (5 bases). The CDR3 runs to 15 residues. Germline CDR1 reads SQVTM; CDR2 reads ANQGSEA. V lost 4 bases, J lost 2 bases, and 17 bases lay in between. CDR3 in DNA: TGCAGCGTTGGGGGCAGGCGCACCGAGAACTATGGCTACACCTTC. Amino acids: CSVGGRRTENYGYTF.

The V gene is TRBV6-1, the J gene TRBJ1-2; 7 bases match TRBD1. CDR1 MNHNS and CDR2 SASEGT come from the germline V gene. Losses at the gene ends were 10 bases for V and 7 bases for J; bases not matched to a gene: 12. CDR3 length equals 13 residues. The CDR3 sequence is CATEKTGERGYTF. CDR3 sequence (DNA): TGTGCCACCGAAAAAACAGGGGAGCGTGGCTACACCTTC.

This clone was observed a few times. The chain uses TRBV19 and TRBJ2-5; D may be TRBD1 or TRBD2 (5 bases each). This CDR3 comprises 12 residues. CDR1 and CDR2 (germline): LNHDA, SQIVND (reference sequence). Deletions cut 7 bases from V and 7 bases from J, with 13 bases between. CDR3 nucleotide sequence: TGTGCCAGTATGGGGACCGTCGGGACCCAGTACTTC. Residues: CASMGTVGTQYF.

The rearrangement links TRBV29-1 to TRBJ1-2, with 9 nucleotides matching TRBD1. CDR3 length equals 11 residues. Germline lookup yields CDR1 SQVTM and CDR2 ANQGSEA. V lost 5 bases, J lost 8 bases, and 3 bases stayed unmatched. CDR3 loop: CSVTGGYGYTF. CDR3 coding DNA: TGCAGCGTTACAGGGGGCTACGGCTACACCTTC.

The rearrangement links TRBV10-2 to TRBJ2-7, with 9 bases aligning to TRBD2. The CDR3 loop spans 13 amino acids. V lost 8 bases and J lost 0; bases outside the gene matches: 2. Germline values: CDR1 WSHSY, CDR2 SAAADI. CDR3 nucleotide sequence: TGCGCCAGCCTAGCGGGGAGCTCCTACGAGCAGTACTTC. It translates to CASLAGSSYEQYF.

The chain couples TRBV20-1 to TRBJ1-2; D unclear. The CDR3 runs 11 residues. CDR1 DFQATT and CDR2 SNEGSKA come from the germline V gene (reference sequence). V was trimmed by 5 bases and J by 8 bases, leaving 12 bases between them. The DNA for the CDR3 is TGCAGTGCTTTCGACTCCGGGGGCTACACCTTC. Protein: CSAFDSGGYTF.

Here the CDR3 DNA reads TGTGCCAGCAGCCCACAGGGGGAGTCGAACACTGAAGCTTTCTTT. Amino acids: CASSPQGESNTEAFF. The rearrangement uses TRBV7-9 and TRBJ1-1, with TRBD1 matching 8 bases. Germline V lookup: CDR1 SEHNR, CDR2 FQNEAQ (reference sequence). This CDR3 contains 15 residues. Germline trimming cut 5 bases from V and 1 base from J; bases unmatched to any gene: 6.

J is TRBJ1-2 and V is TRBV5-4; D gene ambiguous. Per germline, CDR1 SGHNT and CDR2 YYREEE (reference sequence). CDR3 length: 17 amino acids. The V gene lost 4 bases and the J gene lost 5 bases, with 24 bases spanning the gap. Here the CDR3 DNA reads TGTGCCAGCAGCACCGACGGACGACCCAACCATCTATATGGCTACACCTTC. Its translation: CASSTDGRPNHLYGYTF.

This clone was picked up a small number of times. This chain connects TRBV13 to TRBJ1-1; TRBD1 is a possible D gene (5 bases). Germline V gene sequence: CDR1 PRHDT, CDR2 FYEKMQ (reference sequence). V was clipped by 3 bases and J by 4 bases, with 15 bases between them. This CDR3 is built from 15 residues. The CDR3 region is CASSFGRDQGTEAFF. For the CDR3, the DNA is TGTGCCAGCAGCTTTGGGCGGGATCAGGGCACTGAAGCTTTCTTT.

CDR3 nucleotides: TGCGCCAGCAGCCCCGTCCGTGGACAGGGGGAAGAGACCCAGTACTTC. It specifies CASSPVRGQGEETQYF. The rearrangement uses TRBV5-1 and TRBJ2-5; TRBD1 agrees at 10 bases. CDR3 length: 16 amino acids. V lost 4 bases, J lost 3 bases, and 9 bases stayed unmatched. CDR1 and CDR2 (germline): SGHRS, YFSETQ.

This chain joins TRBV9 and TRBJ1-5; 10 nucleotides match TRBD1. The V gene end was trimmed by 3 bases and the J gene end by 2 bases; junction bases not matched to a gene: 2. The CDR3 length is 15 residues. Germline assignment: CDR1 SGDLS and CDR2 YYNGEE. The CDR3 is CASSAGTGGNQPQHF. In nucleotides, the CDR3 is TGTGCCAGCAGCGCAGGGACAGGGGGCAATCAGCCCCAGCATTTT. Together with reference TRBV9 and TRBJ1-5, the CDR3 gives the full variable domain: DSGVTQTPKHLITATGQRVTLRCSPRSGDLSVYWYQQSLDQGLQFLIQYYNGEERAKGNILERFSAQQFPDLHSELNLSSLELGDSALYFCASSAGTGGNQPQHFGDGTRLSIL.

The V call is TRBV10-3, the J call TRBJ1-5; unclear D gene. V gave up 2 bases and J gave up 1 base, with 6 bases separating them. Germline values: CDR1 ENHRY, CDR2 SYGVKD. The CDR3 is 14 amino acids. The CDR3: CAISEGQSNQPQHF. The DNA of the CDR3 is TGTGCCATCAGTGAGGGGCAGAGCAATCAGCCCCAGCATTTT.

The gene calls are TRBV29-1 and TRBJ1-2, with D possibly being TRBD1 (5 bases). This CDR3 is built from 12 residues. V shed 6 bases and J shed 8 bases, with 16 bases lying between them. The germline V gene encodes CDR1 SQVTM and CDR2 ANQGSEA. CDR3 residues: CSVLYGGDGYTF. CDR3 nucleotide sequence: TGCAGCGTCCTTTATGGGGGGGACGGCTACACCTTC. Full variable domain (outside the CDR3, taken from reference TRBV29-1 and TRBJ1-2): SAVISQKPSRDICQRGTSLTIQCQVDSQVTMMFWYRQQPGQSLTLIATANQGSEATYESGFVIDKFPISRPNLTFSTLTVSNMSPEDSSIYLCSVLYGGDGYTFGSGTRLTVV.

The V gene is TRBV27, the J gene TRBJ1-6, with D tentatively TRBD1 (5 bases). The CDR3 consists of 14 residues. V was trimmed by 4 bases and J by 5 bases, leaving 9 bases between them. Germline V gene lookup returns CDR1 MNHEY and CDR2 SMNVEV (reference sequence). CDR3 region: CASSWGPHNSPLHF. The CDR3 region has the DNA TGTGCCAGCAGTTGGGGACCCCATAATTCACCCCTCCACTTT.

This clone was seen a few times. V gene TRBV7-9 combines with J gene TRBJ2-4; D is perhaps TRBD1 or TRBD2 (5 bases each). The ends were cut back, 7 bases at V and 0 bases at J, with 10 bases in the middle. The CDR3 is 14 amino acids. The germline V gene has CDR1 SEHNR and CDR2 FQNEAQ (reference sequence). The CDR3 reads CASTGALAKNIQYF. Here the CDR3 DNA reads TGTGCCAGCACCGGGGCGTTAGCCAAAAACATTCAGTACTTC.

This clone was found a few times. V gene TRBV27 combines with J gene TRBJ2-7, with 13 bases identical to TRBD2. After removal of 8 bases from V and 2 bases from J, the junction contained 9 bases not matched to a gene. Germline loops: CDR1 MNHEY, CDR2 SMNVEV (reference sequence). This CDR3 is 16 amino acids long. CDR3 DNA: TGTGCCAGCCATACAACTAGCGGGGGGGCCACCTACGAGCAGTACTTC. This translates into CASHTTSGGATYEQYF.

CDR3 in DNA: TGTGCCTGGACCGTTAGTGGCACTGAAGCTTTCTTT. Protein: CAWTVSGTEAFF. This chain joins TRBV30 and TRBJ1-1; D is ambiguous. CDR3 length: 12 amino acids. CDR1 is GTSNPN, CDR2 SVGIG, per germline (reference sequence). With 4 bases removed from V and 4 bases from J, the gap between germline ends came to 10 bases.

This sequence joins TRBV5-1 and TRBJ2-1; maybe TRBD1 (6 bases). V was pared by 0 bases and J by 0 bases, with 13 bases between. The V gene's germline CDR1 is SGHRS and CDR2 YFSETQ. This CDR3 region has 17 residues. The CDR3 here is CASSLVGGHVSYNEQFF. The DNA of the CDR3 is TGCGCCAGCAGCTTGGTTGGGGGCCACGTCTCCTACAATGAGCAGTTCTTC.

This chain uses TRBV7-8 with TRBJ2-7; D possibly corresponds to TRBD1 (6 bases). The germline gives CDR1 SGHVS, CDR2 FQNEAQ. The CDR3 covers 18 residues. Between the trimmed V and J ends, which lost 5 bases and 3 bases, there was a span of 26 bases. The CDR3 bases are TGTGCCAGCAGCCTAAACTCAGGGGAGAGTTTCCGCGGCTACGAGCAGTACTTC. Amino acid sequence: CASSLNSGESFRGYEQYF.